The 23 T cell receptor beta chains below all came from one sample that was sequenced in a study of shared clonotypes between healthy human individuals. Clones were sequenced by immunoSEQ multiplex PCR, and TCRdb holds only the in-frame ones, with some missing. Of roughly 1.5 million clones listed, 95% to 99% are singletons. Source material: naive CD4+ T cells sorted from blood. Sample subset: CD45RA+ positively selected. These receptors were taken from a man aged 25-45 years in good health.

The DNA for the CDR3 is TGCGCCAGCAGCCAAGAAGGGCCTAGCGGGAGTAGGGAAGGCACAGATACGCAGTATTTT. Protein sequence: CASSQEGPSGSREGTDTQYF. The chain links TRBV4-3 to TRBJ2-3; 10 nucleotides line up with TRBD2. This CDR3 has 20 amino acids. J gave up 1 base and V 0 bases, and 13 bases lay outside the gene matches. CDR1 is LGHNA and CDR2 is YSLEER in the germline V gene.

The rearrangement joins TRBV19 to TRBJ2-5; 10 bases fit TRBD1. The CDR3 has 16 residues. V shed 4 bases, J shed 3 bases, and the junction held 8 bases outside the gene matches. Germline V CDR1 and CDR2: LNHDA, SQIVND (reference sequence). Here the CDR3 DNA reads TGTGCCAGTAGTACTTCAACCGGGACAGGGGAAGAGACCCAGTACTTC. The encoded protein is CASSTSTGTGEETQYF.

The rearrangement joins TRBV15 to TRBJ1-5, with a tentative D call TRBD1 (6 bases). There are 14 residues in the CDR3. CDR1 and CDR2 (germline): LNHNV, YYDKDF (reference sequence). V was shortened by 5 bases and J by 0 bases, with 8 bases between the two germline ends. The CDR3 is CATSGQYSNQPQHF. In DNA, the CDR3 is TGTGCCACCAGCGGACAGTATAGCAATCAGCCCCAGCATTTT.

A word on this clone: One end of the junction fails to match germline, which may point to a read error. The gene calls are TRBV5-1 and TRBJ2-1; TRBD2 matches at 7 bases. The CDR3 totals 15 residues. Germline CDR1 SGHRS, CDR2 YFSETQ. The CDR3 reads CASSPNRGSGRELFF. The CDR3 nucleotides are TGCGCCAGCAGCCCTAATCGTGGTTCGGGGCGGGAGCTGTTCTTC. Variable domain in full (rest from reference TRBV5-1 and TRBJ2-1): KAGVTQTPRYLIKTRGQQVTLSCSPISGHRSVSWYQQTPGQGLQFLFEYFSETQRNKGNFPGRFSGRQFSNSRSEMNVSTLELGDSALYLCASSPNRGSGRELFFGPGTRLTVL.

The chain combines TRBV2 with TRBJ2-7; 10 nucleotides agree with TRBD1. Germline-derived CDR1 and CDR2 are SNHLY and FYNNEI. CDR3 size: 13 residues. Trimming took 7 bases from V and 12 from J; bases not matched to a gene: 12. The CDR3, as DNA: TGTGCCAGCATAAGGGACAGGGGCTCGTGGGTGTACTTC. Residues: CASIRDRGSWVYF.

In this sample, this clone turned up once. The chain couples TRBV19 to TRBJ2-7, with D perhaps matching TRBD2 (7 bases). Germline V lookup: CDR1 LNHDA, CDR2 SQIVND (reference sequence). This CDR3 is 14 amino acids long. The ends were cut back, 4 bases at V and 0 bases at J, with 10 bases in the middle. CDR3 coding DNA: TGTGCCAGTAGTAGGGGGGGGGCCTCCTACGAGCAGTACTTC. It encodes CASSRGGASYEQYF.

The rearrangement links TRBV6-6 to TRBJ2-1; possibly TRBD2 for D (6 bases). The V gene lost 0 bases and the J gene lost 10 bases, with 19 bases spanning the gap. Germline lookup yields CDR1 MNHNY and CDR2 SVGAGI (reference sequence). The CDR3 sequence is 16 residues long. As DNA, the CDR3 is TGTGCCAGCAGTTACTCGACCTCTTCCGGGGGTCGGGAGCAGTTCTTC. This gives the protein CASSYSTSSGGREQFF.

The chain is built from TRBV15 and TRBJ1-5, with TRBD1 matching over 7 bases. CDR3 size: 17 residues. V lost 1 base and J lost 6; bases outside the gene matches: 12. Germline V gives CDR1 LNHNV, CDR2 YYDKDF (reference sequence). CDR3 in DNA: TGTGCCACCAGCAGAGGCCGACAGGGAATAGTGCGTCAGCCCCAGCATTTT. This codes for CATSRGRQGIVRQPQHF.

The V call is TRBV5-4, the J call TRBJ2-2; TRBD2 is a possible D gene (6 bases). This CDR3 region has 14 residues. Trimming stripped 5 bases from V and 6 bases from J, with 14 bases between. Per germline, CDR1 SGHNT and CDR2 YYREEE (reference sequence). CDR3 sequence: CASSSASVAGELFF. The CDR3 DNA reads TGTGCCAGCAGTTCTGCTAGCGTCGCCGGGGAGCTGTTTTTT.

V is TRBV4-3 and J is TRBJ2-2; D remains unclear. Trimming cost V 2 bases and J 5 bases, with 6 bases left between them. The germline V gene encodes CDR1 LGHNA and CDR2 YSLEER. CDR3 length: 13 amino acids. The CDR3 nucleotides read TGCGCCAGCAGCCAACCCGGGACCGGGGAGCTGTTTTTT. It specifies CASSQPGTGELFF.

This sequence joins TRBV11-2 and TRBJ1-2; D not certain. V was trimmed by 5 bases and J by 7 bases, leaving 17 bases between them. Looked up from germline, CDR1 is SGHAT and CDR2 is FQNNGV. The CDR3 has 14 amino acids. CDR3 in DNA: TGTGCCAGCAGCCCCCTCGAAGGACGTACTGGCTACACCTTC. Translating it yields CASSPLEGRTGYTF.

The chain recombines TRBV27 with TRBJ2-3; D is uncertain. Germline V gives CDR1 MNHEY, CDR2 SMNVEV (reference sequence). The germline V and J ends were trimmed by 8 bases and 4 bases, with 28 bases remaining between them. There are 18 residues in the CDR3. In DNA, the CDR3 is TGTGCCAGCCGGCCGACCAGTGGCTCAAGGATTTACTCAGATACGCAGTATTTT. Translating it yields CASRPTSGSRIYSDTQYF.

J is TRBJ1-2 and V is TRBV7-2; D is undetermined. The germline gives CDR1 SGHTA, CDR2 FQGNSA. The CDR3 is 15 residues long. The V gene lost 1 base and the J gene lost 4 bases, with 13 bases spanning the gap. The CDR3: CASSLDHRPGYGYTF. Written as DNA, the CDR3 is TGTGCCAGCAGCTTAGATCACAGACCGGGCTATGGCTACACCTTC.

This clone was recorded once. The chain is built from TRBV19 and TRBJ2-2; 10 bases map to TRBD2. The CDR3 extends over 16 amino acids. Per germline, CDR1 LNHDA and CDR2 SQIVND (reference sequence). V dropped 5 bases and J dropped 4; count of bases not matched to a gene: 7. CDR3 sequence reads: CASSPSGSPRTGELFF. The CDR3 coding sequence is TGTGCCAGTAGTCCTAGCGGGAGCCCTCGCACCGGGGAGCTGTTTTTT.

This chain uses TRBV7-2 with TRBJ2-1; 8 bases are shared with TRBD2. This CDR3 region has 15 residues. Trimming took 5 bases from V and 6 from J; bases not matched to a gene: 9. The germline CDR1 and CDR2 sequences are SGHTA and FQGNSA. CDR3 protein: CASSIGGGPFNEQFF. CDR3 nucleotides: TGTGCCAGCAGCATCGGCGGGGGGCCCTTCAATGAGCAGTTCTTC.

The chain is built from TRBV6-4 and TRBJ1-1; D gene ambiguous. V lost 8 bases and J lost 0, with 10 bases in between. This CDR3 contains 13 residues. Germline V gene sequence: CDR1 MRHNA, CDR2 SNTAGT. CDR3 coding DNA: TGTGCCAGCCAAAGGACGGTGAACACTGAAGCTTTCTTT. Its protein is CASQRTVNTEAFF.

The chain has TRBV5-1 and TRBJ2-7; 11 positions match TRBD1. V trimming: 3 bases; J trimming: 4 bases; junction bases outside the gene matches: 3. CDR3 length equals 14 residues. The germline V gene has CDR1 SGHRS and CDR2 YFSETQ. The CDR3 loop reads CASSWRDRGYEQYF. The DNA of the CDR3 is TGCGCCAGCAGCTGGCGGGACAGGGGGTACGAGCAGTACTTC.

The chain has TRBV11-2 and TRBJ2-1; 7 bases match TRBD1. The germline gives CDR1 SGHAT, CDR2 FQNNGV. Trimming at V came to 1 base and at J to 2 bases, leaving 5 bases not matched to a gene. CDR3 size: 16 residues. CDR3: CASSLAGQAAYNEQFF. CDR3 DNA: TGTGCCAGCAGCTTAGCAGGACAGGCCGCCTACAATGAGCAGTTCTTC.

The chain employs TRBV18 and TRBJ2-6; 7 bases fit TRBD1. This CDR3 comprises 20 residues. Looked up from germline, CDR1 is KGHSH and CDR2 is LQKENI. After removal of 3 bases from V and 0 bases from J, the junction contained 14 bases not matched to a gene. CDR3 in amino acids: CASSPRFTGQLISGANVLTF. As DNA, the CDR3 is TGTGCCAGCTCACCCAGGTTTACGGGACAGTTGATCTCTGGGGCCAACGTCCTGACTTTC.

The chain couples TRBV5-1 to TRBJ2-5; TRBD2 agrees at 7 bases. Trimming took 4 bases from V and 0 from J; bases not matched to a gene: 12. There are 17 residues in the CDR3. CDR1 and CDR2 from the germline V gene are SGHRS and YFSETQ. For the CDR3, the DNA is TGCGCCAGCAGCCGGGATTTAAGCGGGACCAACCAAGAGACCCAGTACTTC. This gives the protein CASSRDLSGTNQETQYF.

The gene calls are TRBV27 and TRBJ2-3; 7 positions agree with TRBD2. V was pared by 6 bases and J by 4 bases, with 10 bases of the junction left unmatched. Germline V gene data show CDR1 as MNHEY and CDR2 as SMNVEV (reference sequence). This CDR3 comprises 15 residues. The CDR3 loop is CASRVLGRPPDTQYF. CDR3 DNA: TGTGCCAGCAGAGTGCTCGGGAGGCCCCCAGATACGCAGTATTTT.

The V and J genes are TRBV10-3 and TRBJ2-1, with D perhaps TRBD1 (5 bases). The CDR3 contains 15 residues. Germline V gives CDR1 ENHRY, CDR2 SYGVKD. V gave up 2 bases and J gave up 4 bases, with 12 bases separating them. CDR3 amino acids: CAISEVRELYNEQFF. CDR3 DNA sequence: TGTGCCATCAGTGAGGTCAGGGAATTATACAATGAGCAGTTCTTC.

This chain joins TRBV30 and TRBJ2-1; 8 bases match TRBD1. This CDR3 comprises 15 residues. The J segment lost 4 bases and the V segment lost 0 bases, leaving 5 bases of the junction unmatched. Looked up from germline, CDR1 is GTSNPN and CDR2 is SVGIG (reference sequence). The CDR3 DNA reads TGTGCCTGGAGTGTAAACAGGGGGTTATACAATGAGCAGTTCTTC. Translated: CAWSVNRGLYNEQFF.